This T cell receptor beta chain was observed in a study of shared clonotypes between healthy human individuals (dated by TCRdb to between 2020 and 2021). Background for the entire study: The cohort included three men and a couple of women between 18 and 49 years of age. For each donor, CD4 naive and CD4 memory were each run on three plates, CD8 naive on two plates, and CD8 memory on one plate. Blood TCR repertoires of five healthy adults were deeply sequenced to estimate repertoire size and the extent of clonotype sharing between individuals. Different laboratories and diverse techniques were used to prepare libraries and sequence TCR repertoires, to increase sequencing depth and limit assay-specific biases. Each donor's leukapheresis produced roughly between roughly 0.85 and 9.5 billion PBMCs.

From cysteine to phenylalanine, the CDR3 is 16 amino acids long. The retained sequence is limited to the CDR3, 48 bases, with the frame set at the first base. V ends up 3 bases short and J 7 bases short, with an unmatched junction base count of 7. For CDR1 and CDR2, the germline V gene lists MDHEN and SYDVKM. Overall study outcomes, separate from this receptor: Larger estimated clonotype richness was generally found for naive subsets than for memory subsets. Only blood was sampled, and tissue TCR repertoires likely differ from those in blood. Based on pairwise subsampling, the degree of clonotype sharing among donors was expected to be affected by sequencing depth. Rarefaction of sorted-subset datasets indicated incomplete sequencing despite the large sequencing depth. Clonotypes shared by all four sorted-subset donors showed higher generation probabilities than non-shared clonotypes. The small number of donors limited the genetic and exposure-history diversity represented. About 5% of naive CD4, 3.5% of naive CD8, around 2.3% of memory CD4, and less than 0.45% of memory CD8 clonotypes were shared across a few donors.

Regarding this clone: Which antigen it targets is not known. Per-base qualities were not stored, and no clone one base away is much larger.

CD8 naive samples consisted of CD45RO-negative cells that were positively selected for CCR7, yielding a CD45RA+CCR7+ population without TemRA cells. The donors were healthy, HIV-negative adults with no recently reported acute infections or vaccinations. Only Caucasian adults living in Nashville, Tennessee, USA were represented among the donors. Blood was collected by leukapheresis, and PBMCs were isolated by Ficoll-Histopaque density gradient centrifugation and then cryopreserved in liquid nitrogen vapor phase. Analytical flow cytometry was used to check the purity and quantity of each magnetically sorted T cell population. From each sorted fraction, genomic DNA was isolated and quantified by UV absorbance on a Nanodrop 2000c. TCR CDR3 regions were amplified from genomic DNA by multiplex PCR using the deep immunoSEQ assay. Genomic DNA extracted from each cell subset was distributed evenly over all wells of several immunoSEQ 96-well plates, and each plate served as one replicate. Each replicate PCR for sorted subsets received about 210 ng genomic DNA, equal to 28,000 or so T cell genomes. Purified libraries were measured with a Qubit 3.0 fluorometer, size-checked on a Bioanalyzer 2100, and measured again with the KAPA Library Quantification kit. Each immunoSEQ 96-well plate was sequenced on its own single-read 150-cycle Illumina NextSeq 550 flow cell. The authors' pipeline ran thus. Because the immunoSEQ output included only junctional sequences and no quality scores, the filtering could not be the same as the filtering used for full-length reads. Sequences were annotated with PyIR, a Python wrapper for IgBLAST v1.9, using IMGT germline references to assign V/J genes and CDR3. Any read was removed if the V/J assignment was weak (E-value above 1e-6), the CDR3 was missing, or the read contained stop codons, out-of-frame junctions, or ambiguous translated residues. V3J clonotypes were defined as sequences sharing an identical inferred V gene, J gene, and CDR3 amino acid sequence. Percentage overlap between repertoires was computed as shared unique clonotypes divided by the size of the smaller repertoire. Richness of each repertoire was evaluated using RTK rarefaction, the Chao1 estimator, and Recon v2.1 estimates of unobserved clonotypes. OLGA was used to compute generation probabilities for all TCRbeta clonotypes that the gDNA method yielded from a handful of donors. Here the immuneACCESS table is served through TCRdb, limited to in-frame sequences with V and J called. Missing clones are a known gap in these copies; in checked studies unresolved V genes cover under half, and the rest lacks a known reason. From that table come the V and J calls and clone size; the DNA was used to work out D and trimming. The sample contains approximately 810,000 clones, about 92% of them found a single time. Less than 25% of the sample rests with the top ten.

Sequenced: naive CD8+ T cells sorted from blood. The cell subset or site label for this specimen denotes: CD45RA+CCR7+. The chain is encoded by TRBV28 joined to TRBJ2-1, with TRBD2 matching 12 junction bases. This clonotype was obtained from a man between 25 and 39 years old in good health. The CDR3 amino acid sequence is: CASSLGLAGPRNEQFF. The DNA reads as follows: TGTGCCAGCAGTTTGGGACTAGCGGGCCCTAGGAATGAGCAGTTCTTC. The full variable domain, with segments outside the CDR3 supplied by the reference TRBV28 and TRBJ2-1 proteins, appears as DVKVTQSSRYLVKRTGEKVFLECVQDMDHENMFWYRQDPGLGLRLIYFSYDVKMKEKGDIPEGYSVSREKKERFSLILESASTNQTSMYLCASSLGLAGPRNEQFFGPGTRLTVL.